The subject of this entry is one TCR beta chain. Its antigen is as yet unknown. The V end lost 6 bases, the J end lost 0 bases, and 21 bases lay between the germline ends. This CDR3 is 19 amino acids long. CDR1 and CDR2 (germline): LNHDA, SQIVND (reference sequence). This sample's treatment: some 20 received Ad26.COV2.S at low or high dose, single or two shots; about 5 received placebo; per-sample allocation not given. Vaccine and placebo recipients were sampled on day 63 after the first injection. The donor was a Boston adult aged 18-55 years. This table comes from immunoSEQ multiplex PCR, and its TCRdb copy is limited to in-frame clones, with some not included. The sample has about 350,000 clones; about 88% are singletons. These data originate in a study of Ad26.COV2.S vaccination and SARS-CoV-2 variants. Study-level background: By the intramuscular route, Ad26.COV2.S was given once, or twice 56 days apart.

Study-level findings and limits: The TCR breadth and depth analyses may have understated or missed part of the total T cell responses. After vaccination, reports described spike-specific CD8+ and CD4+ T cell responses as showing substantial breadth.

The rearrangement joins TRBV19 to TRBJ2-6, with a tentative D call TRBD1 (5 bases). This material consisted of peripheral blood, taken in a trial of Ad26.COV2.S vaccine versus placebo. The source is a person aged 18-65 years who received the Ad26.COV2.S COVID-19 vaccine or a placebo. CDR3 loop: CASRPPWQGHSSGANVLTF. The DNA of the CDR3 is TGTGCCAGTAGGCCCCCATGGCAGGGCCACAGCTCTGGGGCCAACGTCCTGACTTTC.